The source of this TCR beta chain is a study of blood T cell repertoires in COVID-19. Original processing notes: Estimates of nucleated cell counts were drawn from the amplification of reference gene primers. The assay was immunoSEQ multiplex PCR, and TCRdb's table has in-frame clones only and misses some. The V and J calls and clone size are taken from that table; D and trimming were inferred from the DNA. The sample consists of about 230,000 clones, nearly 90% of them appearing once. Germline CDR1 reads SEHNR; CDR2 reads FQNEAQ (reference sequence). This CDR3 contains 16 residues. The V end lost 0 bases, the J end lost 2 bases, and 8 bases lay between the germline ends.

J is TRBJ1-6 and V is TRBV7-9; D not resolved. The receptor was isolated from a woman in her twenties or thirties with acute COVID-19. The material sequenced was PBMCs or T cells enriched from blood (not recorded which). The CDR3 here is CASSLAQYPYNSPLHF. The CDR3, as DNA: TGTGCCAGCAGCTTAGCTCAGTATCCCTATAATTCACCCCTCCACTTT. Filled out from reference TRBV7-9 and TRBJ1-6, the complete variable domain reads DTGVSQNPRHKITKRGQNVTFRCDPISEHNRLYWYRQTLGQGPEFLTYFQNEAQLEKSRLLSDRFSAERPKGSFSTLEIQRTEQGDSAMYLCASSLAQYPYNSPLHFGNGTRLTVT.